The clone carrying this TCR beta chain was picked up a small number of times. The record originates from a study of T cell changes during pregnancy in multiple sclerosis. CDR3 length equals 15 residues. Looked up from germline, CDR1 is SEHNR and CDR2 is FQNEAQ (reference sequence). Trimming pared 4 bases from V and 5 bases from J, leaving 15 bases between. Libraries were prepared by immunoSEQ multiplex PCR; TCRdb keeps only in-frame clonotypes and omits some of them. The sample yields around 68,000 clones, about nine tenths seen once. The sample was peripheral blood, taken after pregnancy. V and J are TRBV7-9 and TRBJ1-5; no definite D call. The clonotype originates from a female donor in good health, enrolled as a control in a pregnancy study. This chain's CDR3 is CASSSLRERDQPQHF. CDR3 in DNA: TGTGCCAGCAGCTCCCTCCGGGAGCGAGATCAGCCCCAGCATTTT.